A single sample gave rise to the 24 T cell receptor beta chains below, sequenced in a study of T-cell memory formation after mild COVID-19 listed by TCRdb under 2021. Library prep was done by 5' RACE. For sequencing, an Illumina NovaSeq 6000 was employed. TCRdb cleaned the public reads at Q25 with fastp, built clones with MiXCR and kept in-frame beta chains. Each record represents a unique CDR3 protein, reported with the most common genes and DNA among its rows. For this sample there are about 340,000 distinct CDR3 sequences; roughly 15% appear just once. The leading ten clones occupy about 20% of the sample. Sequenced sample: PBMCs or a T cell subset sorted from them (not recorded which). These receptors were taken from a man aged 18 to 35 who had mild COVID-19 (a few samples of this study predate the infection). The sample titles of this study are shuffled in the database, so cell type and time point are left out; the donor was told from shared clones.

This clonotype was seen a handful of times. This chain's CDR3 is CASSFWTSGGFHEQYF. The CDR3 region has the DNA TGTGCCAGCAGCTTCTGGACTAGCGGGGGGTTTCACGAGCAGTACTTC. V gene TRBV11-2 combines with J gene TRBJ2-7; 14 bases map to TRBD2. This CDR3 is built from 16 residues. CDR1 and CDR2 (germline): SGHAT, FQNNGV. Unmatched junction bases numbered 6, after V lost 3 bases and J lost 5 bases. The complete variable domain, with remaining parts taken from reference TRBV11-2 and TRBJ2-7, reads EAGVAQSPRYKIIEKRQSVAFWCNPISGHATLYWYQQILGQGPKLLIQFQNNGVVDDSQLPKDRFSAERLKGVDSTLKIQPAKLEDSAVYLCASSFWTSGGFHEQYFGPGTRLTVT.

The chain recombines TRBV15 with TRBJ1-5; no clear D gene. V was cut by 3 bases and J by 6 bases, with 9 bases left in between. In germline, CDR1 is LNHNV, CDR2 YYDKDF (reference sequence). The CDR3 consists of 13 residues. This CDR3 reads CATSSPLGQPQHF. The DNA for the CDR3 is TGTGCCACCAGCAGTCCCCTGGGTCAGCCCCAGCATTTT.

This clonotype showed up just a few times. The V gene is TRBV4-2, the J gene TRBJ2-7; the match to TRBD1 covers 7 bases. This CDR3 is 14 amino acids long. The germline CDR1 and CDR2 sequences are LGHNA and YNFKEQ. Germline trimming cut 4 bases from V and 3 bases from J; bases unmatched to any gene: 6. CDR3 sequence (DNA): TGTGCCAGCAGCCCCGGGACAGCAGACTACGAGCAGTACTTC. Translating gives CASSPGTADYEQYF.

The V call is TRBV5-1, the J call TRBJ2-2; 10 bases fit TRBD1. Trimming removed 4 bases from V and 6 bases from J; junction bases left unmatched: 9. The CDR3 sequence is 16 residues long. Germline values: CDR1 SGHRS, CDR2 YFSETQ. The CDR3, as DNA: TGCGCCAGCAGCCGACAGGGGGCAGTCGAAGCCGGGGAGCTGTTTTTT. This gives the protein CASSRQGAVEAGELFF.

A few counts support this clonotype. This CDR3 reads CASSYFQDSYGYTF. DNA for the CDR3: TGTGCCAGCAGTTACTTTCAGGACAGCTATGGCTACACCTTC. The rearrangement links TRBV6-5 to TRBJ1-2; D might be TRBD1 (6 bases). V was trimmed by 1 base and J by 4 bases, leaving 10 bases between them. Germline V gives CDR1 MNHEY, CDR2 SVGAGI. CDR3 length: 14 residues.

This clonotype came up a few times. Likely a read error: the CDR3 ends without its conserved phenylalanine or tryptophan. No DNA is shown, since the ends of the CDR3 on it are uncertain; the CDR3 is the one TCRdb lists. V gene TRBV20-1 combines with J gene TRBJ2-1; the DNA was not compared with TRBD1, the D call given in the table. A total of 11 residues make up the CDR3, ends included. In germline, CDR1 is DFQATT, CDR2 SNEGSKA (reference sequence). The CDR3: CSVQGTGYLII.

The chain has TRBV7-9 and TRBJ2-7; 7 bases map to TRBD1. The CDR3 length is 15 residues. Trimming took 5 bases from V and 3 from J; bases not matched to a gene: 10. Germline assignment: CDR1 SEHNR and CDR2 FQNEAQ (reference sequence). CDR3 in amino acids: CASSLGTGVFYEQYF. The CDR3 nucleotides are TGTGCCAGCAGCCTCGGCACAGGGGTTTTCTACGAGCAGTACTTC. Supplemented by reference TRBV7-9 and TRBJ2-7, the full variable domain reads DTGVSQNPRHKITKRGQNVTFRCDPISEHNRLYWYRQTLGQGPEFLTYFQNEAQLEKSRLLSDRFSAERPKGSFSTLEIQRTEQGDSAMYLCASSLGTGVFYEQYFGPGTRLTVT.

This clonotype was recorded at least ten times. V is TRBV7-7 and J is TRBJ2-5; tentatively, D is TRBD2 (6 bases). The CDR3 has 16 amino acids. V gave up 5 bases and J gave up 0 bases, with 16 bases separating them. CDR1 and CDR2 (germline): SSHAT, FNYEAQ (reference sequence). CDR3 region: CASSRYGGSYQETQYF. CDR3 nucleotides: TGTGCCAGCAGCCGTTACGGGGGATCCTACCAAGAGACCCAGTACTTC.

In this sample, this clonotype turned up a few times. The chain links TRBV10-3 to TRBJ2-2; 7 nucleotides line up with TRBD2. The CDR3 loop spans 14 amino acids. Losses at the gene ends were 10 bases for V and 6 bases for J; bases not matched to a gene: 11. CDR1 is ENHRY and CDR2 is SYGVKD in the germline V gene. The CDR3, as DNA: TGTGCCACAGCCCAGGAGGGAGGGGCCGGGGAGCTGTTTTTT. Its protein product is CATAQEGGAGELFF.

The chain combines TRBV20-1 with TRBJ2-7, with TRBD1 matching over 8 bases. V trimming: 5 bases; J trimming: 5 bases; junction bases outside the gene matches: 8. The germline V gene has CDR1 DFQATT and CDR2 SNEGSKA (reference sequence). This CDR3 spans 13 amino acids. CDR3 DNA: TGCAGTGCTTCTCAGGGGGCTAGGGACGAGCAGTACTTC. It codes for CSASQGARDEQYF.

This clonotype was detected only a few times. The chain recombines TRBV7-6 with TRBJ2-7, with D perhaps matching TRBD2 (5 bases). Germline V gene data show CDR1 as SGHVS and CDR2 as FNYEAQ. The CDR3 runs to 12 residues. V lost 5 bases, J lost 5 bases, and 10 bases lay in between. The CDR3 bases are TGTGCCAGCAGCCTTAAGAGGGACGAGCAGTACTTC. Residues: CASSLKRDEQYF. The full variable domain, its missing parts supplied by reference TRBV7-6 and TRBJ2-7, is GAGVSQSPRYKVTKRGQDVALRCDPISGHVSLYWYRQALGQGPEFLTYFNYEAQQDKSGLPNDRFSAERPEGSISTLTIQRTEQRDSAMYRCASSLKRDEQYFGPGTRLTVT.

The chain couples TRBV7-2 to TRBJ2-2; 7 positions agree with TRBD2. The CDR3 runs 16 residues. Germline V gives CDR1 SGHTA, CDR2 FQGNSA. Unmatched junction bases numbered 8, after V lost 3 bases and J lost 4 bases. CDR3 nucleotide sequence: TGTGCCAGCAGCTTGAGCGGGGAGGCACTCACCGGGGAGCTGTTTTTT. It encodes CASSLSGEALTGELFF.

The rearrangement joins TRBV6-1 to TRBJ1-2; the D is unclear. V lost 4 bases and J 3 bases, leaving 24 bases between the germline ends. In germline, CDR1 is MNHNS, CDR2 SASEGT. This CDR3 comprises 18 residues. The CDR3 here is CASSARSSREEKDYGYTF. The CDR3 DNA is TGTGCCAGCAGTGCGCGAAGCTCTAGGGAGGAAAAGGACTATGGCTACACCTTC.

This sequence joins TRBV18 and TRBJ1-4; D is perhaps TRBD1 (6 bases). Germline CDR1 and CDR2: KGHSH and LQKENI. The CDR3 extends over 15 amino acids. Trimming took off 3 bases at V and 4 bases at J, with 12 bases between the two ends. The CDR3 sequence is CASSPPGTRNEKLFF. The DNA of the CDR3 is TGTGCCAGCTCACCGCCGGGGACACGTAATGAAAAACTGTTTTTT. The full variable domain, in which reference TRBV18 and TRBJ1-4 provide the parts outside the CDR3, is NAGVMQNPRHLVRRRGQEARLRCSPMKGHSHVYWYRQLPEEGLKFMVYLQKENIIDESGMPKERFSAEFPKEGPSILRIQQVVRGDSAAYFCASSPPGTRNEKLFFGSGTQLSVL.

This clonotype was picked up a small number of times. The chain recombines TRBV6-5 with TRBJ1-1, with no clear D. The CDR3 runs 16 residues. Germline V gives CDR1 MNHEY, CDR2 SVGAGI. V was trimmed by 0 bases and J by 0 bases, leaving 11 bases between them. The CDR3 sequence: CASSYSIGGMNTEAFF. CDR3 DNA: TGTGCCAGCAGTTACTCGATCGGTGGGATGAACACTGAAGCTTTCTTT.

V gene TRBV5-6 combines with J gene TRBJ1-1, with a tentative D call TRBD1 (6 bases). Trimming took 5 bases from V and 3 from J, leaving 20 bases between them. In germline, CDR1 is SGHDT, CDR2 YYEEEE. This CDR3 spans 16 amino acids. CDR3 loop: CASSFGDNGRDTEAFF. The CDR3 DNA follows: TGTGCCAGCAGTTTTGGGGACAACGGCAGGGACACTGAAGCTTTCTTT.

The chain carries TRBV7-8 and TRBJ2-5, with 9 positions matching TRBD1. The germline gives CDR1 SGHVS, CDR2 FQNEAQ. The CDR3 has 16 residues. J lost 1 base, V lost 0 bases, and 3 bases had no gene match. The CDR3 loop reads CASSLAGTGSQETQYF. CDR3 DNA: TGTGCCAGCAGCTTAGCCGGGACAGGGAGCCAAGAGACCCAGTACTTC.

This clonotype was seen more than once but under ten times. The V call is TRBV6-5, the J call TRBJ1-4; D not resolved. There are 13 residues in the CDR3. V lost 1 base, J lost 5 bases, and 5 bases lay in between. Germline-derived CDR1 and CDR2 are MNHEY and SVGAGI. The CDR3 nucleotides read TGTGCCAGCAGTTACTTAGGGAATGAAAAACTGTTTTTT. This codes for CASSYLGNEKLFF.

This clonotype was seen more than once but under ten times. This rearrangement joins TRBV5-1 to TRBJ1-1; D is uncertain. The CDR3 runs to 13 residues. CDR1 SGHRS and CDR2 YFSETQ come from the germline V gene. V shed 2 bases and J shed 0 bases, with 5 bases lying between them. CDR3 DNA sequence: TGCGCCAGCAGCTTCCAGCTGAACACTGAAGCTTTCTTT. Translating it yields CASSFQLNTEAFF.

The V and J genes are TRBV6-1 and TRBJ1-2; 7 bases match TRBD1. V shed 5 bases and J 5 bases; nucleotides not matched to a gene: 8. This CDR3 has 14 amino acids. Germline-derived CDR1 and CDR2 are MNHNS and SASEGT. CDR3 nucleotide sequence: TGTGCCAGCAGTCCCCCGGACAGGACTTATGGCTACACCTTC. It specifies CASSPPDRTYGYTF.

This clonotype has only a few counts. J is TRBJ2-3 and V is TRBV11-2, with 9 bases lining up with TRBD1. The germline gives CDR1 SGHAT, CDR2 FQNNGV. With V trimmed by 5 bases and J by 4 bases, 7 bases remained unmatched. This CDR3 comprises 15 residues. CDR3 bases: TGTGCCAGCAGCCACTACAGGGGGCCCCCAGATACGCAGTATTTT. It codes for CASSHYRGPPDTQYF.

This clonotype was observed a few times. The chain recombines TRBV29-1 with TRBJ2-4; D perhaps matches TRBD2 (6 bases). The V gene's germline CDR1 is SQVTM and CDR2 ANQGSEA. This CDR3 is built from 13 residues. Trimming took 6 bases from V and 7 from J, leaving 16 bases between them. This CDR3 is CSVVPRGLNIQYF. Written as DNA, the CDR3 is TGCAGCGTAGTCCCTCGGGGGTTGAACATTCAGTACTTC. Drawing the rest from reference TRBV29-1 and TRBJ2-4, the complete variable domain is SAVISQKPSRDICQRGTSLTIQCQVDSQVTMMFWYRQQPGQSLTLIATANQGSEATYESGFVIDKFPISRPNLTFSTLTVSNMSPEDSSIYLCSVVPRGLNIQYFGAGTRLSVL.

This clonotype was seen only a few times. The V and J genes are TRBV7-2 and TRBJ2-3; possibly TRBD1 for D (7 bases). The CDR3 consists of 13 residues. V gave up 5 bases and J gave up 8 bases, with 14 bases separating them. Germline V gene sequence: CDR1 SGHTA, CDR2 FQGNSA. CDR3 amino acids: CASSEDQGGTQYF. DNA of the CDR3: TGTGCCAGCAGCGAAGACCAGGGGGGTACGCAGTATTTT.

The rearrangement uses TRBV9 and TRBJ2-5; a weak D match, TRBD2 (6 bases). The germline V gene encodes CDR1 SGDLS and CDR2 YYNGEE. This CDR3 comprises 15 residues. V was trimmed by 0 bases and J by 4 bases, leaving 13 bases between them. CDR3 sequence reads: CASSVGTVGGETQYF. As DNA, the CDR3 is TGTGCCAGCAGCGTAGGGACTGTGGGAGGAGAGACCCAGTACTTC.